These 22 T cell receptor beta chains share one sample of origin, sequenced in a study of regulatory T cells in long-lasting Graves disease. As for time point: newly diagnosed GD, antithyroid drugs for less than 3 months. The authors made the TCR library using RNA they extracted from PBMCs. Sequencing libraries for TCR beta were prepared with iRepertoire HTBI primers and Arm-PCR of CDR3 regions. Via MiXCR, TCRdb re-called the multiplex PCR reads, giving one row per CDR3 protein. Here the sample spans roughly 500,000 distinct CDR3 sequences, roughly 14% being singletons. The same sample was also used in a study of T cells in Graves' hyperthyroidism and ophthalmopathy.

Material: peripheral blood mononuclear cells (PBMCs), obtained at new diagnosis, from a patient treated with antithyroid drugs. Source of these receptors: a man aged 25 to 40 with Graves disease.

As to this clonotype: Since a far larger clone is one base different, this is likely a read error. The rearrangement joins TRBV2 to TRBJ2-7; D is tentatively TRBD1 or TRBD2 (7 bases each). Germline lookup yields CDR1 SNHLY and CDR2 FYNNEI. The V and J ends lost 7 bases and 7 bases respectively, with 26 bases between them. This CDR3 comprises 16 residues. The CDR3 sequence is CASTRGQGEGRGEQYF. The CDR3 DNA sequence: TGTGCCAGCACGCGAGGTCAGGGGGAGGGCCGAGGGGAGCAGTACTTC.

The V call is TRBV4-2, the J call TRBJ2-3; D may be TRBD2 (6 bases). V was trimmed by 2 bases and J by 0 bases, leaving 9 bases between them. This CDR3 is 15 amino acids long. CDR1 is LGHNA and CDR2 is YNFKEQ in the germline V gene. In DNA form, the CDR3 reads TGTGCCAGCAGCCAACCTAGCGATAGCACAGATACGCAGTATTTT. The encoded protein is CASSQPSDSTDTQYF.

About this clonotype itself: A read error is likely, as this CDR3 ends without the conserved phenylalanine or tryptophan. This chain joins TRBV6-9 and TRBJ1-1; D remains unclear. V lost 4 bases, J lost 1 base, and 10 bases lay in between. This CDR3 spans 14 amino acids. Germline CDR1 MNHGY, CDR2 SVAAGI. This chain's CDR3 is CASSSRVPNTEAFS. CDR3 coding DNA: TGTGCCAGCAGTTCCCGGGTCCCGAACACTGAAGCTTTCTCT.

This clonotype appeared many times. This chain joins TRBV18 and TRBJ2-5; D unclear. The CDR3 totals 14 residues. Per germline, CDR1 KGHSH and CDR2 LQKENI. Trimming pared 1 base from V and 0 bases from J, leaving 6 bases between. In DNA, the CDR3 is TGTGCCAGCTCACCACGCCGGGACCAAGAGACCCAGTACTTC. Residues: CASSPRRDQETQYF.

This sequence joins TRBV6-2 or TRBV6-3 and TRBJ1-2, with D unclear. Germline assignment: CDR1 MNHEY and CDR2 SVGEGT. The CDR3 contains 14 residues. Deletions cut 5 bases from V and 7 bases from J, with 17 bases between. The CDR3 reads CASSPRYAGGGYTF. CDR3 sequence (DNA): TGTGCCAGCAGTCCTAGATATGCGGGAGGTGGCTACACCTTC.

This clonotype occurred many times. The rearrangement uses TRBV27 and TRBJ2-1, with D possibly matching TRBD2 (6 bases). CDR1 MNHEY and CDR2 SMNVEV come from the germline V gene (reference sequence). The CDR3 totals 14 residues. Between the trimmed V and J ends, which lost 1 base and 7 bases, there was a span of 11 bases. The CDR3 nucleotides read TGTGCCAGCAGTTTATTCTCGGGGGAAAATGAGCAGTTCTTC. Translating it yields CASSLFSGENEQFF.

V gene TRBV7-3 combines with J gene TRBJ2-1; D gene uncertain. V shed 2 bases and J shed 2 bases, with 7 bases lying between them. Germline CDR1 is SGHTA and CDR2 is FQGTGA. The length of the CDR3 is 14 residues. CDR3 amino acids: CASSLPGPYNEQFF. DNA for the CDR3: TGTGCCAGCAGCTTACCCGGGCCCTACAATGAGCAGTTCTTC. The variable domain in full, with the rest retrieved from reference TRBV7-3 and TRBJ2-1, is GAGVSQTPSNKVTEKGKYVELRCDPISGHTALYWYRQSLGQGPEFLIYFQGTGAADDSGLPNDRFFAVRPEGSVSTLKIQRTERGDSAVYLCASSLPGPYNEQFFGPGTRLTVL.

V and J are TRBV6-1 and TRBJ2-5; 7 nucleotides line up with TRBD2. This CDR3 spans 13 amino acids. Germline trimming cut 8 bases from V and 4 bases from J; bases unmatched to any gene: 7. The germline CDR1 and CDR2 sequences are MNHNS and SASEGT. DNA of the CDR3: TGTGCCAGCGAACGCGGGAGAGGAGAGACCCAGTACTTC. It codes for CASERGRGETQYF.

This clonotype came up many times. The CDR3 DNA sequence: TGTGCCAGCACTACCACAGATACGCAGTATTTT. Translating it yields CASTTTDTQYF. V and J are TRBV12-3 or TRBV12-4 and TRBJ2-3; D is unclear. Trimming pared 7 bases from V and 2 bases from J, leaving 4 bases between. This CDR3 is built from 11 residues.

This clonotype was counted ten times or more. This chain connects TRBV5-1 to TRBJ2-5; possibly TRBD1 for D (5 bases). This CDR3 region has 14 residues. The germline gives CDR1 SGHRS, CDR2 YFSETQ. With 3 bases removed from V and 1 base from J, the gap between germline ends came to 10 bases. The CDR3 DNA reads TGCGCCAGCAGCTCCTCGACAGCCCAAGAGACCCAGTACTTC. Protein product: CASSSSTAQETQYF.

This clonotype was observed many times. This chain uses TRBV11-2 with TRBJ2-3; D unclear. The V gene's germline CDR1 is SGHAT and CDR2 FQNNGV. The CDR3 contains 13 residues. Trimming cost V 5 bases and J 6 bases, with 12 bases left between them. The CDR3 sequence: CASSISQADTQYF. The DNA for the CDR3 is TGTGCCAGCAGCATCAGTCAGGCGGATACGCAGTATTTT.

This clonotype was observed a few times. The CDR3: CASSSGQGGAKNIQYF. In nucleotides, the CDR3 is TGTGCCAGCAGCTCCGGACAGGGAGGGGCCAAAAACATTCAGTACTTC. The chain carries TRBV5-4 and TRBJ2-4; a possible D gene is TRBD1 (8 bases). The CDR3 has 16 amino acids. The V and J ends lost 3 bases and 1 base respectively, with 14 bases between them. CDR1 and CDR2 from the germline V gene are SGHNT and YYREEE (reference sequence).

Comment on this clonotype: Germline is not matched at one junction end, which may reflect a read error. The genes are TRBV7-9 and TRBJ2-7; tentatively, D is TRBD1 or TRBD2 (7 bases each). CDR1 and CDR2 from the germline V gene are SEHNR and FQNEAQ (reference sequence). The CDR3 spans 15 residues. In DNA form, the CDR3 reads TGTGCCAGCAGCTTCCAGGGGGGGGGAACCTACGAGCAGTACTTT. Encoded protein: CASSFQGGGTYEQYF.

This clonotype was detected many times. This sequence joins TRBV2 and TRBJ2-7; 7 positions agree with TRBD2. The CDR3 has 15 residues. The V segment lost 8 bases and the J segment 5 bases; nucleotides outside the gene matches: 15. The germline V gene has CDR1 SNHLY and CDR2 FYNNEI. In DNA, the CDR3 is TGTGCCAGCCACCCCCTAGCGGCCGTGACACACGAGCAGTACTTC. Protein sequence: CASHPLAAVTHEQYF.

As concerns this clonotype: One end of the junction is discordant with germline, which a read error may explain. The chain carries TRBV12-3 or TRBV12-4 and TRBJ2-2, with TRBD2 matching over 10 bases. The CDR3 spans 15 residues. The CDR3: CASSIAGGNTGELFF. Here the CDR3 DNA reads TGTGCCAGCAGTATAGCGGGAGGTAACACCGGGGAGCTGTTTTTT.

This clonotype was observed many times. V and J are TRBV11-2 and TRBJ2-5; either TRBD1 or TRBD2 may fit D (5 bases each). This CDR3 region has 14 residues. Trimming left V 3 bases short and J 3 bases short, with 11 bases between. Germline V gene data show CDR1 as SGHAT and CDR2 as FQNNGV. In DNA, the CDR3 is TGTGCCAGCAGCTTTTTTGGGGGAGAAGAGACCCAGTACTTC. Protein: CASSFFGGEETQYF.

On this clonotype itself: The junction shows a germline mismatch at one end, possibly a read error. The chain recombines TRBV28 with TRBJ2-7; D ambiguous. The germline V gene encodes CDR1 MDHEN and CDR2 SYDVKM. The CDR3 sequence is 14 residues long. The DNA of the CDR3 is TGTGCCAGCAGTTTCAGAGACAACGTCTACGAACAGTACTTC. Protein: CASSFRDNVYEQYF.

The gene calls are TRBV7-9 and TRBJ2-1; D ambiguous. The germline V gene has CDR1 SEHNR and CDR2 FQNEAQ (reference sequence). Trimming cost V 5 bases and J 6 bases, with 14 bases left between them. This CDR3 comprises 14 residues. The CDR3 loop is CASSPTGVANEQFF. CDR3 nucleotide sequence: TGTGCCAGCAGCCCTACTGGGGTAGCCAATGAGCAGTTCTTC.

This clonotype was seen a single time. One junction end disagrees with the germline gene, perhaps due to a read error. V usage is TRBV29-1 and J usage is TRBJ1-1; 7 nucleotides match TRBD1. Germline V gives CDR1 SQVTM, CDR2 ANQGSEA. The CDR3 covers 15 residues. This CDR3 reads CSVEEGGGRNTEAFF. The CDR3, as DNA: TGCAGCGTTGAAGAAGGAGGGGGCCGCAACACAGAAGCTTTCTTT.

Notes on this clonotype: A clone one base away is much larger, so this may be a read error. The chain has TRBV7-3 and TRBJ2-1; D unclear. The CDR3 is made up of 13 amino acids. V lost 5 bases, J lost 8 bases, and 13 bases lay in between. Germline assignment: CDR1 SGHTA and CDR2 FQGTGA. The CDR3 region has the DNA TGTGCCAGCAGCCACACAAATAAGGATGAGCAGTTCTTC. Protein product: CASSHTNKDEQFF.

This clonotype has a handful of counts. The chain employs TRBV20-1 and TRBJ2-7; no clear D gene. The CDR3 loop spans 13 amino acids. Germline CDR1 and CDR2: DFQATT and SNEGSKA (reference sequence). V was clipped by 1 base and J by 1 base, with 8 bases between them. CDR3 in amino acids: CSARVGLSYEQYF. The CDR3 region has the DNA TGCAGTGCTAGAGTCGGCCTATCCTACGAGCAGTACTTC.

In its sample, this clonotype was seen many times. V usage is TRBV7-8 and J usage is TRBJ2-2, with D possibly being TRBD2 (5 bases). The CDR3 sequence is 14 residues long. Trimming left V 5 bases short and J 6 bases short, with 13 bases between. Per the germline V gene, CDR1 is SGHVS and CDR2 is FQNEAQ. CDR3 bases: TGTGCCAGCAGCACGCAGATCGGGGCCGGGGAGCTGTTTTTT. Translation: CASSTQIGAGELFF.